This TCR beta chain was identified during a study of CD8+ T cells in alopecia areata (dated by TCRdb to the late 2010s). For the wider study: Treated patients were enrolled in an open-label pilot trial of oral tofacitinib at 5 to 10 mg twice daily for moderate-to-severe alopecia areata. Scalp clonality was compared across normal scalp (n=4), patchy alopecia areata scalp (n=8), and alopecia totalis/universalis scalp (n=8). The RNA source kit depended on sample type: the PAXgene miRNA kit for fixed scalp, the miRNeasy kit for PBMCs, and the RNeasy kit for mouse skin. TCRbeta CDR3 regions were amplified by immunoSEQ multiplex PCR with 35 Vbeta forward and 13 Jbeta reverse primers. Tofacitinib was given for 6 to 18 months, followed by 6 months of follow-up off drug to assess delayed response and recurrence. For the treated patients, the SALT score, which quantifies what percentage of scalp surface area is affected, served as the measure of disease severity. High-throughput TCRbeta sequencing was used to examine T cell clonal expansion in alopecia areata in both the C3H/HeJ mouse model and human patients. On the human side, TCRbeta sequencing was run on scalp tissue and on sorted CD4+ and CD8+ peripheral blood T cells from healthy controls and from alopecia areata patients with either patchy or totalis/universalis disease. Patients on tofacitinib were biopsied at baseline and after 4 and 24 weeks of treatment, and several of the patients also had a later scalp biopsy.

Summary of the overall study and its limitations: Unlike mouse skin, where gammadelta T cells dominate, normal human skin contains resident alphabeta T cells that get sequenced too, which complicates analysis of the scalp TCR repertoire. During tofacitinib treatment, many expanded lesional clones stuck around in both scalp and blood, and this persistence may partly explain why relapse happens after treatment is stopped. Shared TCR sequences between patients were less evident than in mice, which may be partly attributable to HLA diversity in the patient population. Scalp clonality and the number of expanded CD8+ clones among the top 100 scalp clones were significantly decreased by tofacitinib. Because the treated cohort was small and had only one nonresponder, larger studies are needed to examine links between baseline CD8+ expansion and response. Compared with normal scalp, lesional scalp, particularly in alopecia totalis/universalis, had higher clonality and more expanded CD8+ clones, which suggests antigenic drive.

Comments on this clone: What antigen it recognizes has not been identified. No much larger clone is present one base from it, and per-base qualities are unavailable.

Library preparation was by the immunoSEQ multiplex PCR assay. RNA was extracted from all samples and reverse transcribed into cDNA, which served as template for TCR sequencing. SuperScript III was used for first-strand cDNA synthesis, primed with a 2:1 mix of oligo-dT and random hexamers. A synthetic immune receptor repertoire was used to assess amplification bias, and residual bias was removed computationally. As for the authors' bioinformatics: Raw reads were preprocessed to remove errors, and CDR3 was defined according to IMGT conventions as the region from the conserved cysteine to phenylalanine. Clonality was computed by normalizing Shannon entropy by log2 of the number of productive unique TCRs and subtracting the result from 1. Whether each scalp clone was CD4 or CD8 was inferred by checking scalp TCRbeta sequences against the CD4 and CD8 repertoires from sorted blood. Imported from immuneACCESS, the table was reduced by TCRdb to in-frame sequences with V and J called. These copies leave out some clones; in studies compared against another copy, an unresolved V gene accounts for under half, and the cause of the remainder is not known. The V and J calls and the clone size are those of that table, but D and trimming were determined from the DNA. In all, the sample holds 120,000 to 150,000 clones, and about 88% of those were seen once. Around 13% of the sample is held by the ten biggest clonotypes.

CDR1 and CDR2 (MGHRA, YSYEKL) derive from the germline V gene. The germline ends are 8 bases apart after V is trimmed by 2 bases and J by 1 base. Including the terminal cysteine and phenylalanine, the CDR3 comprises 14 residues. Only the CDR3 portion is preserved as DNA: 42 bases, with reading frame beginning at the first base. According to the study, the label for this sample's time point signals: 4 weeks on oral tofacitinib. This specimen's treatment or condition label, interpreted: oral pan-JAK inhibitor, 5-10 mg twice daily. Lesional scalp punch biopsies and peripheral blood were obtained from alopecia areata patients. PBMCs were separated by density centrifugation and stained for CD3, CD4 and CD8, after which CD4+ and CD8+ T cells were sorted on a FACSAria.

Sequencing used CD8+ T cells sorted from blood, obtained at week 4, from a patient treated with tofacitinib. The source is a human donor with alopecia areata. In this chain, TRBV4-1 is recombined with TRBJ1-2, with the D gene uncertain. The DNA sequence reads TGCGCCAGCAGCCAAAGGCAGGATAACTATGGCTACACCTTC. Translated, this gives CASSQRQDNYGYTF.